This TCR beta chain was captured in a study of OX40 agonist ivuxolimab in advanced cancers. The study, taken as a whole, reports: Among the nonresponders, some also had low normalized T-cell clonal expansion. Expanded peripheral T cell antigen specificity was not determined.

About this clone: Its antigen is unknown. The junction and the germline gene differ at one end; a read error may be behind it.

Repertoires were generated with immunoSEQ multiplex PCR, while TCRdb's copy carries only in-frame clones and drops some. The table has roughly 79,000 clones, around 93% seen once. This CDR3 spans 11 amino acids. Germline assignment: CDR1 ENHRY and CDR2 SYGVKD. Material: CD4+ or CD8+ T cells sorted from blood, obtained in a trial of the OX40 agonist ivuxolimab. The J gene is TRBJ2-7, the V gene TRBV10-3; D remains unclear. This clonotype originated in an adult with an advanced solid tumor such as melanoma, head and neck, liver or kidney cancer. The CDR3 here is CAIGDSYEQYF. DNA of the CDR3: TGTGCCATCGGTGATTCCTACGAGCAGTACTTC.